The sequence of this T cell receptor (beta chain) was determined in a study of regulatory T cells in long-lasting Graves disease. In the study overall: Over 5 years of antithyroid drugs plus positive TSH receptor antibodies defined persistent Graves' disease.

Time point here: persistent/refractory GD, antithyroid drugs over 5 years with positive TRAb. With RNA extracted from PBMCs as input, the TCR library was made. American Thyroid Association guidelines served as the basis for diagnosing Graves' disease. Blood from the periphery, nine milliliters in all, was drawn into EDTA tubes. This clonotype occurred many times. Researchers made TCR beta libraries by using iRepertoire HTBI primers and running Arm-PCR on CDR3 regions. TCRdb independently ran MiXCR on the multiplex PCR reads; one entry per CDR3 protein. In the table there are roughly 450,000 distinct CDR3 sequences, roughly a quarter of which are singletons. The CDR3 totals 15 residues. Germline V CDR1 and CDR2: MNHNS, SASEGT. Trimming cost V 4 bases and J 0 bases, with 12 bases left between them.

This TCR was recovered from a female donor with Graves disease. The chain has TRBV6-1 and TRBJ1-1, with a weak D call TRBD1 (5 bases). Sequencing used peripheral blood mononuclear cells (PBMCs), obtained when the disease was refractory, from a patient treated with antithyroid drugs. Written as DNA, the CDR3 is TGTGCCAGCAGTGTTCGAGAGGGGATGAACACTGAAGCTTTCTTT. It codes for CASSVREGMNTEAFF.